Given below is one T cell receptor (beta chain) in context. The record originates from a study of blood T cell repertoires in COVID-19. The method was immunoSEQ multiplex PCR; TCRdb's version includes in-frame clones alone and lacks a portion of them. The data hold about 92,000 clones, with around 72% observed a single time. Germline values: CDR1 SGDLS, CDR2 YYNGEE. The J segment lost 3 bases and the V segment lost 0 bases, leaving 26 bases of the junction unmatched. CDR3 length equals 24 residues. The chain has TRBV9 and TRBJ2-2, with 10 bases fitting TRBD2. This clonotype was sampled from a woman aged 55-69 years in a cohort sampled during active or convalescent COVID-19. Material for sequencing was peripheral blood. The CDR3 protein is CASSVAIDRRATGLAMIYTGELFF. The CDR3 region has the DNA TGTGCCAGCAGCGTAGCTATAGACCGGAGGGCTACGGGACTAGCGATGATCTACACCGGGGAGCTGTTTTTT. Using reference TRBV9 and TRBJ2-2 for the parts outside the CDR3, the full variable domain is DSGVTQTPKHLITATGQRVTLRCSPRSGDLSVYWYQQSLDQGLQFLIQYYNGEERAKGNILERFSAQQFPDLHSELNLSSLELGDSALYFCASSVAIDRRATGLAMIYTGELFFGEGSRLTVL.